This TCR beta chain was documented in a study of shared clonotypes between healthy human individuals. Broader study findings: Among donors, clonotype sharing was expected to be affected by sequencing depth. Genetic and exposure-history diversity was limited by the few donors. Unshared clonotypes carried lower generation probabilities than those common to all four donors.

Per the study methods: Junction-only sequences without quality scores were provided by ImmunoSEQ, so filtering was different. Data came from immunoSEQ multiplex PCR; TCRdb stores just in-frame clones and leaves some out. D and trimming were read from the DNA, whereas the V and J calls and clone size are those reported in that table. Here the sample spans approximately 2.4 million clones, almost 96% being singletons. CDR1 is SEHNR, CDR2 FQNEAQ, per germline (reference sequence). The CDR3 sequence is 16 residues long. Trimming left V 4 bases short and J 4 bases short, with 19 bases between. Worth noting for this clone: The target antigen is unknown.

Specimen: naive CD4+ T cells sorted from blood. The subset is: CD45RA+ positively selected. The chain recombines TRBV7-9 with TRBJ2-5; D not certain. This clonotype was obtained from a young man in good health. The CDR3 sequence: CASSSPRTFSGETQYF. CDR3 nucleotides: TGTGCCAGCAGCTCACCCCGGACCTTTTCGGGAGAGACCCAGTACTTC.